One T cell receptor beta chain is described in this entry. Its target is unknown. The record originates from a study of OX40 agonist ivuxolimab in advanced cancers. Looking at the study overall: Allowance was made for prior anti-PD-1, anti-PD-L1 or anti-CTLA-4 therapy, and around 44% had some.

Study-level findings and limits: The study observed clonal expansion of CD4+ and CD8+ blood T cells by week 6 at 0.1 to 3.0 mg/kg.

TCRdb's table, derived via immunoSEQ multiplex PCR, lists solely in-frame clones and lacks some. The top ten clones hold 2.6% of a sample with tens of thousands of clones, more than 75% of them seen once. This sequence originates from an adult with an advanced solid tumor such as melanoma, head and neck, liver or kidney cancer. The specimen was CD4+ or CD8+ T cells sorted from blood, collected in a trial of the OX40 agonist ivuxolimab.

CDR3 sequence reads: CASSPEQGLNTEAFF. CDR3 in DNA: TGTGCCAGCTCACCAGAACAGGGATTGAACACTGAAGCTTTCTTT. The J gene is TRBJ1-1, the V gene TRBV18, with D possibly being TRBD1 (6 bases). Germline assignment: CDR1 KGHSH and CDR2 LQKENI. Between the trimmed V and J ends, which lost 2 bases and 0 bases, there was a span of 10 bases. CDR3 length: 15 residues.